These T cell receptor beta chains were read from a single sample in a study of T cell responses to AZD1222 COVID-19 vaccine. Profiling relied on immunoSEQ multiplex PCR, and the TCRdb table lists in-frame clones only, not all of them. The repertoire holds about 140,000 clones, with roughly 93% as singletons. The sequencing used peripheral blood, collected on day 0 of MenACWY control vaccination. The origin of the receptors is an adult in good health. The CDR3 runs from the conserved cysteine through the conserved F or W. D genes are given only for firm matches. Only part of the rows carry a size: once, few, many, or a class if the clone is expanded.

j_call d_call v_call clone_size cdr3_aa cdr3_nt
TRBJ2-1 - TRBV4-3 - CASSQDRGLSYNEQFF TGCGCCAGCAGCCAAGATCGGGGTCTCTCCTACAATGAGCAGTTCTTC
TRBJ1-1 - TRBV29-1 - CSVDFRRLNTEAFF TGCAGCGTTGATTTTAGACGGTTGAACACTGAAGCTTTCTTT
TRBJ1-1 - TRBV2 - CASSGGTVNTEAFF TGTGCCAGCAGTGGTGGGACGGTGAACACTGAAGCTTTCTTT
TRBJ1-2 - TRBV28 - CASSFIGGKDGYTF TGTGCCAGCAGTTTTATAGGAGGGAAGGATGGCTACACCTTC
TRBJ1-2 - TRBV15 - CATSEQGYSDYGYTF TGTGCCACCAGCGAGCAGGGGTACTCGGACTATGGCTACACCTTC
TRBJ2-1 TRBD2 TRBV6-2/TRBV6-3 - CASSQRGDEQFF TGTGCCAGCAGCCAACGGGGGGATGAGCAGTTCTTC
TRBJ1-2 - TRBV7-2 once CASSLNPGLDGYTF TGTGCCAGCAGCTTAAATCCCGGCTTAGATGGCTACACCTTC
TRBJ2-7 - TRBV19 - CASSIAPGTLEQYF TGTGCCAGTAGTATAGCACCTGGGACCCTCGAGCAGTACTTC
TRBJ2-7 TRBD2 TRBV5-1 once CASSRTSGRAGLDEQYF TGCGCCAGCAGCCGGACTAGCGGGAGGGCTGGGTTGGACGAGCAGTACTTC
TRBJ2-7 TRBD1 TRBV28 - CASSVTGDLYEQYF TGTGCCAGCAGTGTGACAGGGGACCTCTACGAGCAGTACTTC
TRBJ2-1 - TRBV4-2 - CASSSRRDSQSRSYNEQFF TGTGCCAGCAGCTCTCGACGGGACTCCCAGAGCCGCTCCTACAATGAGCAGTTCTTC
TRBJ1-2 TRBD1 TRBV15 - CATSSAGGDHGYTF TGTGCCACCAGCAGCGCAGGGGGCGATCATGGCTACACCTTC
TRBJ2-1 - TRBV27 - CASSPPGGPFYNEQFF TGTGCCAGCTCCCCACCTGGGGGGCCTTTCTACAATGAGCAGTTCTTC
TRBJ1-1 - TRBV15 - CATSRDRVLAEAFF TGTGCCACCAGCAGAGATCGGGTTCTAGCTGAAGCTTTCTTT
TRBJ1-5 - TRBV19 - CASRGEGFGQPQHF TGTGCCAGTAGGGGCGAGGGGTTCGGTCAGCCCCAGCATTTT
TRBJ1-5 - TRBV27 - CASSLAHPVYSNQPQHF TGTGCCAGCAGTTTAGCTCACCCCGTATATAGCAATCAGCCCCAGCATTTT
TRBJ1-2 TRBD1 TRBV28 - CASSWTGGYGYTF TGTGCCAGCAGCTGGACAGGGGGCTATGGCTACACCTTC
TRBJ1-5 - TRBV4-2 - CASSQDVGSGQPQHF TGTGCCAGCAGCCAAGATGTGGGGAGCGGTCAGCCCCAGCATTTT
TRBJ2-1 TRBD2 TRBV5-1 - CASSFALAGGIDEQFF TGCGCCAGCAGCTTCGCCCTAGCGGGAGGGATTGATGAGCAGTTCTTC
TRBJ2-1 - TRBV7-9 - CASSLSPNSYNEQFF TGTGCCAGCAGCTTATCCCCCAACTCCTACAATGAGCAGTTCTTC
TRBJ2-7 - TRBV11-2 - CASSLILGPRYF TGTGCCAGCAGCTTAATTCTAGGGCCTCGATACTTC
TRBJ2-5 - TRBV25-1 - CASSEWSERGTQYF TGTGCCAGCAGTGAATGGAGTGAGAGAGGGACCCAGTACTTC
TRBJ1-6 - TRBV5-1 - CASSLYGSSYNSPLHF TGCGCCAGCAGCTTGTACGGAAGCTCCTATAATTCACCCCTCCACTTT
TRBJ1-2 - TRBV7-9 - CASTLTGISYGYTF TGTGCCAGCACCTTAACTGGGATTTCCTATGGCTACACCTTC
TRBJ2-3 TRBD2 TRBV10-2 - CASSERTSGTDTQYF TGCGCCAGCAGTGAGAGGACTAGCGGCACAGATACGCAGTATTTT
TRBJ1-1 - TRBV7-9 - CASRPQNTEAFF TGTGCCAGCAGGCCACAGAACACTGAAGCTTTCTTT
TRBJ1-4 - TRBV4-1 - CASSQVQTETNEKLFF TGCGCCAGCAGCCAAGTCCAGACAGAAACGAATGAAAAACTGTTTTTT
TRBJ2-7 - TRBV7-9 - CASSVGDGTLLYF -
TRBJ2-3 - TRBV7-3 - CASSPGGDTQYF TGTGCCAGCAGCCCTGGTGGGGATACGCAGTATTTT
TRBJ1-4 - TRBV6-5 - CASAVGSLNEKLFF TGTGCCAGCGCCGTAGGGTCTCTTAATGAAAAACTGTTTTTT
TRBJ2-1 - TRBV5-3 - CARSLRVGTYNEQFF TGTGCCAGAAGCTTGAGAGTGGGCACCTACAATGAGCAGTTCTTC
TRBJ1-1 - TRBV2 - CASSVWGPVNTEAFF TGTGCCAGCAGTGTATGGGGGCCCGTGAACACTGAAGCTTTCTTT
TRBJ2-4 - TRBV3-1/TRBV3-2 - CASSQSVLQSEDIQYF TGTGCCAGCAGCCAATCTGTTTTACAATCTGAGGACATTCAGTACTTC
TRBJ1-1 - TRBV6-5 - CASSPGTNTEAFF TGTGCCAGCAGTCCCGGGACAAACACTGAAGCTTTCTTT
TRBJ1-2 - TRBV7-3 - CASSPAENYGYTF TGTGCCAGCAGCCCAGCCGAGAACTATGGCTACACCTTC
TRBJ2-1 - TRBV30 - CAWSPRNEQFF TGTGCCTGGAGTCCCCGGAATGAGCAGTTCTTC
TRBJ1-4 - TRBV2 - CASSGVEKLFF TGTGCCAGCAGTGGGGTTGAAAAACTGTTTTTT
TRBJ1-2 - TRBV11-2 - CASSARWRGQTKGYTF TGTGCCAGCAGCGCCCGGTGGAGGGGCCAAACGAAGGGCTACACCTTC
TRBJ1-5 - TRBV20-1 - CSASRQVRQPQHF TGCAGTGCTAGTCGACAAGTTCGGCAGCCCCAGCATTTT
TRBJ1-1 - TRBV19 - CASLYDPSGTEAFF TGTGCCAGCCTATATGACCCCTCAGGCACTGAAGCTTTCTTT
TRBJ1-1 - TRBV11-2 once CASSPQGAPEAFF TGTGCCAGCAGTCCTCAAGGCGCGCCTGAAGCTTTCTTT
TRBJ1-1 - TRBV29-1 - CSVESLMNTEAFF TGCAGCGTTGAGAGTTTAATGAACACTGAAGCTTTCTTT
TRBJ2-1 - TRBV4-3 - CASSQAGPPWDNEQFF TGCGCCAGCAGCCAAGCCGGGCCCCCGTGGGACAATGAGCAGTTCTTC
TRBJ2-6 - TRBV19 - CASSTPGSILDSGANVLTF TGTGCCAGTAGTACCCCTGGCTCAATCTTGGACTCTGGGGCCAACGTCCTGACTTTC
TRBJ2-3 - TRBV14 - CASSQLVRTDTQYF TGTGCCAGCAGCCAGCTAGTTCGCACAGATACGCAGTATTTT
TRBJ1-2 - TRBV5-4 - CASLDRTINYGYTF TGTGCCAGCCTGGACAGAACCATTAACTATGGCTACACCTTC
TRBJ1-2 - TRBV23-1 - CASSQSTIRGLTGYTF TGCGCCAGCAGTCAGTCGACCATTAGGGGGTTAACTGGCTACACCTTC
TRBJ1-6 - TRBV9 - CASSDAERALHF TGTGCCAGCAGCGACGCGGAGAGGGCCCTCCACTTT
TRBJ2-7 TRBD2 TRBV28 - CASSLLGRTGGSSYEQYF TGTGCCAGCAGTTTATTGGGGCGTACGGGAGGGAGCTCCTACGAGCAGTACTTC
TRBJ2-2 TRBD2 TRBV6-9 - CASSEGLAGSNTGELFF TGTGCCAGCAGCGAGGGACTAGCGGGATCAAACACCGGGGAGCTGTTTTTT
TRBJ1-1 - TRBV5-1 - CASSFDPVNTEAFF TGCGCCAGCAGCTTTGATCCAGTGAACACTGAAGCTTTCTTT
TRBJ1-5 TRBD1 TRBV28 - CASSFYAETGGEGWAPQHF TGTGCCAGCAGTTTCTACGCGGAGACAGGGGGCGAGGGGTGGGCGCCCCAGCATTTT
TRBJ2-1 - TRBV6-5 - CASSYSIYNEQFF TGTGCCAGCAGTTACTCGATCTACAATGAGCAGTTCTTC
TRBJ2-3 TRBD2 TRBV2 - CASKQTSGTYTQYF TGTGCCAGCAAGCAGACTAGCGGTACATATACGCAGTATTTT
TRBJ2-1 - TRBV6-5 - CASSSVGGGSNEQFF TGTGCCAGCAGTTCCGTCGGGGGTGGATCCAATGAGCAGTTCTTC
TRBJ1-5 - TRBV5-5 - CASSVVSNQPQHF TGTGCCAGCAGCGTAGTTAGCAATCAGCCCCAGCATTTT
TRBJ2-7 - TRBV6-1 once CASSPWVGSYEQYF TGTGCCAGCAGTCCGTGGGTTGGGTCCTACGAGCAGTACTTC